A single sample gave rise to the 21 T cell receptor beta chains below, sequenced in a study of shared clonotypes between healthy human individuals. Sequenced by immunoSEQ multiplex PCR; TCRdb stores in-frame clones only, minus some. Among about 1 million clones listed, approximately 72% were seen once. The sequenced sample consisted of memory CD4+ T cells sorted from blood. Subset: CD45RA-negative fraction. These TCRs come from a man between 18 and 35 years old in good health.

This chain connects TRBV6-1 to TRBJ1-1; TRBD1 matches at 8 bases. V lost 2 bases and J lost 3; bases outside the gene matches: 5. The CDR3 length is 15 residues. Germline V gene data show CDR1 as MNHNS and CDR2 as SASEGT. The CDR3 here is CASSERTGRYTEAFF. CDR3 nucleotide sequence: TGTGCCAGCAGTGAAAGGACAGGGAGGTACACTGAAGCTTTCTTT.

The chain is built from TRBV18 and TRBJ2-3; D uncertain. Germline CDR1 KGHSH, CDR2 LQKENI. Trimming stripped 3 bases from V and 0 bases from J, with 4 bases between. The CDR3 contains 13 residues. CDR3 sequence reads: CASSPYSTDTQYF. The CDR3 DNA follows: TGTGCCAGCTCACCCTACAGCACAGATACGCAGTATTTT.

The chain links TRBV5-4 to TRBJ2-5, with 10 bases identical to TRBD1. Germline loops: CDR1 SGHNT, CDR2 YYREEE (reference sequence). The CDR3 covers 15 residues. V trimming: 4 bases; J trimming: 4 bases; junction bases outside the gene matches: 7. The CDR3 spells CASSGTGEVRETQYF. For the CDR3, the DNA is TGTGCCAGCAGCGGGACAGGGGAGGTGCGAGAGACCCAGTACTTC.

This clone was picked up one time. The rearrangement joins TRBV18 to TRBJ1-6; 9 bases agree with TRBD1. Trimming removed 6 bases from V and 8 bases from J; junction bases left unmatched: 8. Germline CDR1 reads KGHSH; CDR2 reads LQKENI. CDR3 length: 15 residues. The CDR3 nucleotides are TGTGCCAGCTCGCCTAACCGGGACAGGGATTCACCCCTCCACTTT. It codes for CASSPNRDRDSPLHF.

This clone was found once. J is TRBJ1-4 and V is TRBV5-1, with D uncertain. The CDR3 loop spans 15 amino acids. Germline CDR1 SGHRS, CDR2 YFSETQ. V gave up 0 bases and J gave up 6 bases, with 12 bases separating them. CDR3 residues: CASSLDGLQYEKLFF. Written as DNA, the CDR3 is TGCGCCAGCAGCTTGGACGGGCTACAATATGAAAAACTGTTTTTT.

This chain joins TRBV19 and TRBJ1-5; D may be TRBD1 (5 bases). Germline CDR1 and CDR2: LNHDA and SQIVND (reference sequence). This CDR3 is 13 amino acids long. V gave up 3 bases and J gave up 6 bases, with 9 bases separating them. The DNA of the CDR3 is TGTGCCAGTAGTATCAGGGACGGTCAGCCCCAGCATTTT. Its protein product is CASSIRDGQPQHF.

The V gene is TRBV5-1, the J gene TRBJ2-3; 7 bases agree with TRBD1. Germline loops: CDR1 SGHRS, CDR2 YFSETQ. Trimming removed 2 bases from V and 3 bases from J; junction bases left unmatched: 6. The CDR3 extends over 15 amino acids. The CDR3 spells CASSFGRGWTDTQYF. The CDR3 DNA reads TGCGCCAGCAGCTTCGGCAGGGGGTGGACAGATACGCAGTATTTT.

The V call is TRBV14, the J call TRBJ2-3, with TRBD2 as a possible D gene (6 bases). The CDR3 is 16 residues long. V lost 1 base and J lost 3, with 14 bases in between. Germline loops: CDR1 SGHDN, CDR2 FVKESK. CDR3 loop: CASSQGPAGVTDTQYF. CDR3 sequence (DNA): TGTGCCAGCAGCCAAGGGCCAGCGGGTGTGACAGATACGCAGTATTTT.

The chain carries TRBV6-5 and TRBJ2-5; 9 nucleotides match TRBD1. The CDR3 covers 15 residues. The ends lost 1 base at V and 5 bases at J; junction bases unmatched: 5. Germline CDR1 and CDR2: MNHEY and SVGAGI. The CDR3 nucleotides read TGTGCCAGCAGTTACTATGGAACAGGGGGCGAGACCCAGTACTTC. Residues: CASSYYGTGGETQYF.

The rearrangement links TRBV11-3 to TRBJ2-1; no reliable D call. The CDR3 has 13 amino acids. Germline V gene data show CDR1 as SGHNT and CDR2 as YENEEA. V lost 0 bases and J 8 bases, leaving 8 bases between the germline ends. DNA for the CDR3: TGTGCCAGCAGCTTAGATGAGATAGATGAGCAGTTCTTC. Its protein product is CASSLDEIDEQFF.

This clone was picked up a small number of times. Lacking the conserved final phenylalanine or tryptophan, this CDR3 likely reflects a read error. It is unclear where the CDR3 begins or ends on the DNA, so no DNA is shown, and the CDR3 is as TCRdb lists it. The chain employs TRBV6-5 and TRBJ1-4. Inclusive of both ends, the CDR3 amounts to 10 amino acids. Germline V CDR1 and CDR2: MNHEY, SVGAGI. CDR3 sequence: CASNTYGGAS.

Remarks on this clone: This sample also contains other DNA sequences that code for the same CDR3. The chain links TRBV6-1 to TRBJ2-7, with 9 bases fitting TRBD1. After removal of 6 bases from V and 4 bases from J, the junction contained 4 bases not matched to a gene. From germline, CDR1 is MNHNS and CDR2 SASEGT. This CDR3 contains 13 residues. For the CDR3, the DNA is TGTGCCAGCAGGCCGGGACAGGGATACGAGCAGTACTTC. Protein product: CASRPGQGYEQYF.

In nucleotides, the CDR3 is TGTGCCAGTACAGATACTTATACGCAGTATTTT. Translation: CASTDTYTQYF. The chain couples TRBV19 to TRBJ2-3, with D uncertain. Germline V gives CDR1 LNHDA, CDR2 SQIVND (reference sequence). The V and J ends lost 7 bases and 7 bases respectively, with 9 bases between them. This CDR3 is built from 11 residues.

The chain uses TRBV6-6 and TRBJ2-7; possibly TRBD2 for D (5 bases). The CDR3 consists of 13 residues. The V gene's germline CDR1 is MNHNY and CDR2 SVGAGI (reference sequence). V shed 6 bases and J shed 0 bases, with 9 bases lying between them. CDR3 region: CASRGRDSYEQYF. Here the CDR3 DNA reads TGTGCCAGCAGAGGACGGGACTCCTACGAGCAGTACTTC.

The chain couples TRBV14 to TRBJ1-6, with unresolved D. CDR3 length: 16 residues. Trimming shortened V by 1 base and J by 3 bases, and 10 bases separated the two germline ends. CDR1 SGHDN and CDR2 FVKESK come from the germline V gene. Here the CDR3 DNA reads TGTGCCAGCAGCCAAGTTCCCAGAGTCTATAATTCACCCCTCCACTTT. Its translation: CASSQVPRVYNSPLHF.

CDR3 sequence (DNA): TGTGCCATCAGTGAACCCAGGGTTGGGGCAGCTTTCTTT. It encodes CAISEPRVGAAFF. The chain uses TRBV10-3 and TRBJ1-1, with D maybe TRBD1 (5 bases). Germline V CDR1 and CDR2: ENHRY, SYGVKD. Trimming took 3 bases from V and 10 from J, leaving 15 bases between them. The CDR3 totals 13 residues.

A note on this clone: Relative to the germline gene, one junction end is altered; a read error may explain this. The CDR3 nucleotides read TGTGCTAGCAGCTTCTCACTAGCGGGGGCGAACACCGGGGAGCTGTTTTTT. It codes for CASSFSLAGANTGELFF. V gene TRBV7-7 combines with J gene TRBJ2-2, with 11 bases lining up with TRBD2. There are 17 residues in the CDR3. Per germline, CDR1 SSHAT and CDR2 FNYEAQ (reference sequence). The variable domain in full, with the rest retrieved from reference TRBV7-7 and TRBJ2-2, is GAGVSQSPRYKVTKRGQDVTLRCDPISSHATLYWYQQALGQGPEFLTYFNYEAQPDKSGLPSDRFSAERPEGSISTLTIQRTEQRDSAMYRCASSFSLAGANTGELFFGEGSRLTVL.

With regard to this clone: Other DNA variants within this sample encode the same CDR3. The chain links TRBV19 to TRBJ2-7; 7 positions match TRBD1. The CDR3 runs to 13 residues. Germline trimming cut 4 bases from V and 4 bases from J; bases unmatched to any gene: 4. CDR1 is LNHDA, CDR2 SQIVND, per germline (reference sequence). The CDR3 DNA is TGTGCCAGTAGTACAGCAGGGGGTTACGAGCAGTACTTC. Protein: CASSTAGGYEQYF.

V usage is TRBV7-2 and J usage is TRBJ1-5; tentatively, D is TRBD1 (6 bases). The CDR3 spans 16 residues. Germline V CDR1 and CDR2: SGHTA, FQGNSA. The V end was cut by 5 bases, the J end by 5 bases, with 19 bases between. Written as DNA, the CDR3 is TGTGCCAGCAGCCTGAAAGGCAGGACAGTTCATCAGCCCCAGCATTTT. This encodes CASSLKGRTVHQPQHF.

The rearrangement uses TRBV28 and TRBJ1-2; 7 nucleotides agree with TRBD1. This CDR3 has 14 amino acids. Trimming cost V 5 bases and J 4 bases; bases outside gene matches: 7. Germline V gene lookup returns CDR1 MDHEN and CDR2 SYDVKM. The CDR3 bases are TGTGCCAGCAGTCTTCAGGGGGAAAGCTATGGCTACACCTTC. Protein: CASSLQGESYGYTF.

This clone appeared once. The chain couples TRBV6-5 to TRBJ1-4; D is unclear. V was trimmed by 4 bases and J by 0 bases, leaving 12 bases between them. Germline V CDR1 and CDR2: MNHEY, SVGAGI. The CDR3 extends over 16 amino acids. The CDR3 DNA sequence: TGTGCCAGCAGTTTACGGACGGGAACAACTAATGAAAAACTGTTTTTT. Encoded protein: CASSLRTGTTNEKLFF.